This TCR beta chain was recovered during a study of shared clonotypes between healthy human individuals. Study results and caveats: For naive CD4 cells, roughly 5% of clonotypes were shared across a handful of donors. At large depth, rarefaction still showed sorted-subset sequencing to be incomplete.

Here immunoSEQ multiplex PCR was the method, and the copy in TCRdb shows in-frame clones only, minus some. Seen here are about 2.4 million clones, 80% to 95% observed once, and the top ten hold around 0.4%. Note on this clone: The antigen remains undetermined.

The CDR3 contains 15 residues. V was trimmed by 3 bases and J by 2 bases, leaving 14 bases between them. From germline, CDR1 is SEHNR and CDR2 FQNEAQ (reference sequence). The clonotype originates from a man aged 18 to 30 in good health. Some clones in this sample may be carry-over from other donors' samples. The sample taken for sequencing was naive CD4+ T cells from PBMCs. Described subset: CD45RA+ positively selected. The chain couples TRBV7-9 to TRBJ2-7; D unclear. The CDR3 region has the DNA TGTGCCAGCAGCTTGGCGGAGCCGCCACCCTACGAGCAGTACTTC. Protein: CASSLAEPPPYEQYF. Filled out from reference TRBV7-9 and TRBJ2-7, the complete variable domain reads DTGVSQNPRHKITKRGQNVTFRCDPISEHNRLYWYRQTLGQGPEFLTYFQNEAQLEKSRLLSDRFSAERPKGSFSTLEIQRTEQGDSAMYLCASSLAEPPPYEQYFGPGTRLTVT.